The TCR beta chain described here comes from a study of cytomegalovirus exposure and HLA in healthy donors. It was with 60 Vbeta and 13 Jbeta primers that the PCR ran. Clones were read by immunoSEQ multiplex PCR, and TCRdb kept only the in-frame ones, dropping some. The sample has around 130,000 clones; over 70% are singletons. Germline CDR1 and CDR2: MNHNY and SVGAGI (reference sequence). Trimming removed 6 bases from V and 5 bases from J; junction bases left unmatched: 12. The CDR3 runs 15 residues. This clone was seen more than once but under ten times. The sample was PBMCs. V usage is TRBV6-6 and J usage is TRBJ2-5, with 7 positions matching TRBD1. The sequence came from a man under 40 in good health and CMV-seronegative. CDR3 residues: CASRDYRDRGETQYF. CDR3 sequence (DNA): TGTGCCAGCAGGGATTACAGGGACAGAGGGGAGACCCAGTACTTC.